The following is a T cell receptor beta chain sequence with its context. These data come from a study of PD-L1 blockade in urothelial cancer. Assay: immunoSEQ multiplex PCR; the TCRdb copy retains only in-frame clones and omits some. The table has 40,000 to 45,000 clones, roughly nine tenths seen once. Indicated time point: peripheral blood 6 weeks after treatment start. This TCR was sampled from a man in his 70s with urothelial cancer. The source was PBMCs, collected around atezolizumab (anti-PD-L1) treatment.

Written as DNA, the CDR3 is TGTGCCAGCACCAATAGGGGTAGCTCCTACGAGCAGTACTTC. It yields the protein CASTNRGSSYEQYF. The rearrangement links TRBV5-4 to TRBJ2-7, with D possibly matching TRBD1 (5 bases). Germline CDR1 and CDR2: SGHNT and YYREEE (reference sequence). The V and J ends lost 6 bases and 0 bases respectively, with 13 bases between them. This CDR3 region has 14 residues.